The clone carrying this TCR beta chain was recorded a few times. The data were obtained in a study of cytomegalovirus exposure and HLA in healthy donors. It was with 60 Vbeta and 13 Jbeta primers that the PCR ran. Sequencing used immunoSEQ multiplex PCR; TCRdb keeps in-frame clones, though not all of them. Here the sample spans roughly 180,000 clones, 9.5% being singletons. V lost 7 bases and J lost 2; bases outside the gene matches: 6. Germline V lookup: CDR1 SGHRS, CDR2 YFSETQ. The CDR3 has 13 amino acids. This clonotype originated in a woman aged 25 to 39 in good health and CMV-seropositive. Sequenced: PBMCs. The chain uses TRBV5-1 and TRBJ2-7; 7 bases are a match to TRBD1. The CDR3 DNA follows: TGCGCCAGCTCCCGTGGACAGGCCTACGAGCAGTACTTC. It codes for CASSRGQAYEQYF.